This T cell receptor (beta chain) came from a study of patients and donors after allogeneic stem cell transplantation. This clonotype was observed a few times. TCRdb redid the calling of the RT-PCR reads with MiXCR, one entry per CDR3 protein. The data hold around 200,000 distinct CDR3 sequences, with about 38% observed a single time. Sequenced: blood, either unsorted or a sorted T cell fraction (not recorded which). The sequence came from a human donor who was either an allogeneic HSCT recipient or a stem cell or donor lymphocyte infusion donor (not recorded which). It is not recorded whose cells these are; they may come from a transplant donor.

CDR3 sequence: CASSPRHLSNQPQHF. CDR3 DNA: TGTGCCAGCAGCCCGAGACACCTTAGCAATCAGCCCCAGCATTTT. This sequence joins TRBV7-2 and TRBJ1-5; D unclear. Germline V gene data show CDR1 as SGHTA and CDR2 as FQGNSA. V lost 5 bases, J lost 0 bases, and 11 bases lay in between. The CDR3 is 15 amino acids. Filled out from reference TRBV7-2 and TRBJ1-5, the complete variable domain reads GAGVSQSPSNKVTEKGKDVELRCDPISGHTALYWYRQSLGQGLEFLIYFQGNSAPDKSGLPSDRFSAERTGGSVSTLTIQRTQQEDSAVYLCASSPRHLSNQPQHFGDGTRLSIL.